A single sample is the source of the 13 T cell receptor beta chains below, sequenced in a study of identical twins (dated by TCRdb to the mid-2010s). Library generation was performed with 5' RACE. TCRdb lists the instrument as Illumina HiSeq 2000. TCRdb cleaned the public reads at Q25 with fastp, built clones with MiXCR and kept in-frame beta chains. Duplicate CDR3 protein sequences are folded into a single record with the most common DNA and genes. Across this sample there are more than 400,000 distinct CDR3 sequences, with around 15% seen only once. The biggest ten clones account for about 0.4% of the sample. Another study also made use of these data, one on yellow fever vaccine responses in identical twins.

The sequenced material came from CD4+ T cells sorted from blood. These receptors all come from a woman in her late teens or twenties in good health.

The sample holds a few counts of this clonotype. This chain links TRBV20-1 with TRBJ2-3, with D perhaps given as TRBD1 or TRBD2 (6 bases each). Deletions cut 5 bases from V and 6 bases from J, with 12 bases between. There are 12 residues in the CDR3. The germline V gene has CDR1 DFQATT and CDR2 SNEGSKA (reference sequence). The CDR3 nucleotides are TGCAGTGCTGCATTGGGGGGCGATACGCAGTATTTT. Residues: CSAALGGDTQYF.

The rearrangement uses TRBV5-1 and TRBJ2-7, with 15 bases identical to TRBD2. J gave up 3 bases and V 3 bases, and 7 bases lay outside the gene matches. The germline V gene encodes CDR1 SGHRS and CDR2 YFSETQ. CDR3 length: 17 residues. The CDR3 bases are TGCGCCAGCAGCTCCGGGACTAGCGGGAGGTTTGTCTACGAGCAGTACTTC. Translation: CASSSGTSGRFVYEQYF.

The chain links TRBV5-4 to TRBJ2-1; 10 bases match TRBD2. The length of the CDR3 is 15 residues. The germline gives CDR1 SGHNT, CDR2 YYREEE (reference sequence). V lost 4 bases, J lost 9 bases, and 10 bases stayed unmatched. The CDR3 nucleotides read TGTGCCAGCAGCATCCGGGGACTAGCGAGCGGTGAGCAGTTCTTC. This codes for CASSIRGLASGEQFF.

The J gene is TRBJ2-2, the V gene TRBV7-6; D is uncertain. Germline values: CDR1 SGHVS, CDR2 FNYEAQ. This CDR3 spans 14 amino acids. V lost 0 bases and J 6 bases, leaving 8 bases between the germline ends. DNA of the CDR3: TGTGCCAGCAGCTTAGCTATGGTATCCGGGGAGCTGTTTTTT. It specifies CASSLAMVSGELFF.

This clonotype occurred many times. This chain connects TRBV12-3 or TRBV12-4 to TRBJ2-7; D unresolved. The CDR3 sequence is 14 residues long. V dropped 5 bases and J dropped 3 bases, with 14 bases sitting between them. The CDR3, as DNA: TGTGCCAGCAGTAGAACACCGGGCCGCTACGAGCAGTACTTC. This sequence encodes CASSRTPGRYEQYF.

This clonotype came up a few times. The rearrangement links TRBV28 to TRBJ2-1, with 9 nucleotides matching TRBD2. There are 16 residues in the CDR3. CDR1 and CDR2 (germline): MDHEN, SYDVKM. With V trimmed by 6 bases and J by 7 bases, 13 bases remained unmatched. The DNA for the CDR3 is TGTGCCAGCAGCCCGCTAGCGGGAACCCTCTCTAATGAGCAGTTCTTC. Its protein product is CASSPLAGTLSNEQFF. Variable domain in full (rest from reference TRBV28 and TRBJ2-1): DVKVTQSSRYLVKRTGEKVFLECVQDMDHENMFWYRQDPGLGLRLIYFSYDVKMKEKGDIPEGYSVSREKKERFSLILESASTNQTSMYLCASSPLAGTLSNEQFFGPGTRLTVL.

This clonotype occurred a few times. V gene TRBV7-9 combines with J gene TRBJ2-7; 8 bases are a match to TRBD1. This CDR3 comprises 15 residues. Unmatched junction bases numbered 12, after V lost 4 bases and J lost 7 bases. Germline assignment: CDR1 SEHNR and CDR2 FQNEAQ (reference sequence). CDR3 residues: CASSSGQGRIGEQYF. The DNA for the CDR3 is TGTGCCAGCAGCTCCGGACAGGGAAGGATCGGGGAGCAGTACTTC.

This clonotype was picked up a small number of times. The V call is TRBV3-1, the J call TRBJ2-5, with 8 bases that match TRBD2. J gave up 13 bases and V 5 bases, and 6 bases lay outside the gene matches. The CDR3 totals 11 residues. The germline V gene has CDR1 LGHDT and CDR2 YNNKEL (reference sequence). The CDR3 nucleotides read TGTGCCAGCAGCGTAAGCGGGGGCTGGTACTTC. It specifies CASSVSGGWYF.

The genes are TRBV3-1 and TRBJ2-1; D gene ambiguous. Trimming removed 5 bases at V and 3 bases at J, with 14 bases between. The germline gives CDR1 LGHDT, CDR2 YNNKEL (reference sequence). The CDR3 consists of 15 residues. Written as DNA, the CDR3 is TGTGCCAGCAGCACCCACCCAACTATCTACAATGAGCAGTTCTTC. Protein sequence: CASSTHPTIYNEQFF.

V and J are TRBV18 and TRBJ2-4; 8 nucleotides align to TRBD2. Germline V CDR1 and CDR2: KGHSH, LQKENI. The V and J ends lost 1 base and 0 bases, in that order; junction bases with no gene match: 11. CDR3 length: 19 residues. This CDR3 reads CASSPLAGNTQRAKNIQYF. CDR3 DNA: TGTGCCAGCTCACCACTAGCGGGGAATACCCAAAGAGCCAAAAACATTCAGTACTTC.

This clonotype was recorded at least ten times. The rearrangement uses TRBV5-1 and TRBJ1-2, with a weak D call TRBD1 (5 bases). CDR3 length: 15 residues. The germline V gene has CDR1 SGHRS and CDR2 YFSETQ. V lost 4 bases, J lost 8 bases, and 21 bases lay in between. The CDR3: CASSQGPGPTGGYTF. The CDR3 region has the DNA TGCGCCAGCAGCCAAGGACCGGGGCCCACTGGCGGCTACACCTTC.

The rearrangement links TRBV7-8 to TRBJ1-6; D remains unclear. Germline V gene sequence: CDR1 SGHVS, CDR2 FQNEAQ. V was clipped by 6 bases and J by 9 bases, with 15 bases between them. The CDR3 totals 14 residues. CDR3 protein: CASRTGPNGSPLHF. CDR3 nucleotide sequence: TGTGCCAGCAGAACCGGGCCAAACGGTTCACCCCTCCACTTT.

This clonotype was picked up a small number of times. The V and J genes are TRBV7-9 and TRBJ1-1; tentative D call: TRBD1 (5 bases). Between the trimmed V and J ends, which lost 5 bases and 2 bases, there was a span of 12 bases. This CDR3 region has 14 residues. Germline CDR1 reads SEHNR; CDR2 reads FQNEAQ (reference sequence). CDR3 sequence: CASSHSTVNTEAFF. The CDR3 bases are TGTGCCAGCAGCCACTCGACAGTTAACACTGAAGCTTTCTTT. The full variable domain, its missing parts supplied by reference TRBV7-9 and TRBJ1-1, is DTGVSQNPRHKITKRGQNVTFRCDPISEHNRLYWYRQTLGQGPEFLTYFQNEAQLEKSRLLSDRFSAERPKGSFSTLEIQRTEQGDSAMYLCASSHSTVNTEAFFGQGTRLTVV.